One sample yielded the 13 T cell receptor beta chains listed below, sequenced in a study of beta chain features in type 1 diabetes (dated by TCRdb to the late 2010s). The investigation overall reported the following: In all four CD4+ subsets, TCRB CDR3 length was moderately but significantly shorter in type 1 diabetes patients.

Library method: the immunoSEQ multiplex PCR assay. The entire isolated RNA was reverse transcribed using the High Capacity cDNA Reverse Transcription Kit, and thus expressed TCRB transcripts were sequenced. Here the immuneACCESS table is served through TCRdb, limited to in-frame sequences with V and J called. Missing clones are a known gap in these copies; in checked studies unresolved V genes cover under half, and the rest lacks a known reason. A total of 100,000 to 150,000 clones appear in this sample, roughly 10% of them only once. The ten largest account for around 0.79% of the sample. No antigen has been identified for these receptors. Sequenced sample: central memory CD4+ T cells from blood. The receptors were gathered from a man in his thirties or forties with type 1 diabetes.

The chain combines TRBV5-4 with TRBJ2-1; 8 bases match TRBD1. V shed 5 bases, J shed 8 bases, and the junction held 12 bases outside the gene matches. There are 15 residues in the CDR3. Germline-derived CDR1 and CDR2 are SGHNT and YYREEE (reference sequence). CDR3 coding DNA: TGTGCCAGCAGGGCTGACAGGGGAAGGGGCTATGAGCAGTTCTTC. Translated, it gives CASRADRGRGYEQFF.

This clone has more than one count but fewer than ten. V and J are TRBV9 and TRBJ1-4; D is uncertain. Trimming removed 4 bases from V and 11 bases from J, with 12 bases in between. The CDR3 loop spans 12 amino acids. Germline V lookup: CDR1 SGDLS, CDR2 YYNGEE. CDR3 in amino acids: CASSKIGEKLFF. Here the CDR3 DNA reads TGTGCCAGCAGCAAAATCGGGGAGAAACTGTTTTTT.

V is TRBV28 and J is TRBJ1-5; tentative D call: TRBD1 (5 bases). The CDR3 covers 15 residues. The V and J ends lost 6 bases and 2 bases respectively, with 14 bases between them. Per the germline V gene, CDR1 is MDHEN and CDR2 is SYDVKM. CDR3 residues: CASRGGAGGNQPQHF. CDR3 nucleotide sequence: TGTGCCAGCAGGGGGGGTGCAGGAGGCAATCAGCCCCAGCATTTT.

The gene calls are TRBV5-6 and TRBJ2-1; possibly TRBD2 for D (5 bases). Trimming cost V 2 bases and J 6 bases, with 12 bases left between them. Germline V gene data show CDR1 as SGHDT and CDR2 as YYEEEE. The CDR3 contains 14 residues. The CDR3 sequence: CASSFRARGNEQFF. The CDR3 DNA follows: TGTGCCAGCAGCTTCCGGGCCCGGGGCAATGAGCAGTTCTTC.

This clone has more than one count but fewer than ten. At one end the junction does not follow the germline gene, possibly because of a read error. The CDR3 DNA reads TGTGCTAGCAGCTCCTACGGACTAGGCAATGAGCAGTTCTTC. The encoded protein is CASSSYGLGNEQFF. The rearrangement links TRBV7-7 to TRBJ2-1; TRBD2 aligns across 7 bases. Germline CDR1 and CDR2: SSHAT and FNYEAQ (reference sequence). CDR3 length: 14 residues.

V gene TRBV19 combines with J gene TRBJ1-4; D not certain. Trimming shortened V by 9 bases and J by 2 bases, and 16 bases separated the two germline ends. This CDR3 is built from 15 residues. Germline CDR1 LNHDA, CDR2 SQIVND (reference sequence). The CDR3 nucleotides read TGTGCCAGCGGAAGGAGGTCCACGACTAATGAAAAACTGTTTTTT. Translation gives CASGRRSTTNEKLFF.

At least ten counts were recorded for this clone. V usage is TRBV7-8 and J usage is TRBJ2-1; 10 bases match TRBD2. J gave up 9 bases and V 2 bases, and 13 bases lay outside the gene matches. Germline V gene data show CDR1 as SGHVS and CDR2 as FQNEAQ. This CDR3 is built from 17 residues. The CDR3 reads CASSLQAGGTFVGEQFF. In DNA, the CDR3 is TGTGCCAGCAGCTTACAAGCGGGGGGGACGTTTGTCGGTGAGCAGTTCTTC.

The gene calls are TRBV5-1 and TRBJ2-7; 7 nucleotides match TRBD1. After removal of 4 bases from V and 6 bases from J, the junction contained 4 bases not matched to a gene. Germline CDR1 reads SGHRS; CDR2 reads YFSETQ. This CDR3 contains 12 residues. DNA for the CDR3: TGCGCCAGCAGCCTGACAGGGTTCGAGCAGTACTTC. Translation gives CASSLTGFEQYF.

There are many counts of this clone. V usage is TRBV7-9 and J usage is TRBJ2-5; TRBD1 agrees at 8 bases. Germline trimming cut 3 bases from V and 5 bases from J; bases unmatched to any gene: 5. This CDR3 comprises 14 residues. The germline gives CDR1 SEHNR, CDR2 FQNEAQ (reference sequence). In DNA form, the CDR3 reads TGTGCCAGCAGCTTTTCAGGGGGCCGGGAGACCCAGTACTTC. This codes for CASSFSGGRETQYF.

This CDR3 is CSVEEDLETQYF. Here the CDR3 DNA reads TGCAGCGTTGAAGAGGACTTAGAGACCCAGTACTTC. The rearrangement uses TRBV29-1 and TRBJ2-5, with TRBD2 as a possible D gene (5 bases). Germline lookup yields CDR1 SQVTM and CDR2 ANQGSEA. Trimming stripped 0 bases from V and 4 bases from J, with 6 bases between. This CDR3 is built from 12 residues.

V and J are TRBV7-3 and TRBJ1-1, with TRBD1 as a possible D gene (5 bases). CDR3 length: 13 amino acids. Trimming shortened V by 5 bases and J by 1 base, and 8 bases separated the two germline ends. Germline lookup yields CDR1 SGHTA and CDR2 FQGTGA. Here the CDR3 reads CASSIQANTEAFF. The DNA of the CDR3 is TGTGCCAGCAGCATACAGGCGAACACTGAAGCTTTCTTT.

This rearrangement joins TRBV13 to TRBJ2-5, with 7 nucleotides matching TRBD2. Germline loops: CDR1 PRHDT, CDR2 FYEKMQ (reference sequence). Germline trimming cut 4 bases from V and 4 bases from J; bases unmatched to any gene: 12. The CDR3 is 16 amino acids. DNA for the CDR3: TGTGCCAGCAGCTCTCGGGGGGTCGACCTTGGAGAGACCCAGTACTTC. Amino acids: CASSSRGVDLGETQYF.

This sequence joins TRBV9 and TRBJ2-3, with 12 bases identical to TRBD2. Germline lookup yields CDR1 SGDLS and CDR2 YYNGEE. V lost 0 bases and J lost 2; bases outside the gene matches: 4. This CDR3 is 17 amino acids long. The CDR3 spells CASSVAGTSGLTDTQYF. CDR3 DNA: TGTGCCAGCAGCGTAGCCGGGACTAGCGGGCTCACAGATACGCAGTATTTT.